Presented here are 3 T cell receptor beta chains from one specimen sequenced in a study of response to subunit inactivated influenza vaccine. TCRdb analysed the RT-PCR reads with MiXCR anew, one entry per CDR3 protein. Altogether hundreds of thousands of distinct CDR3 sequences are present, 25% being singletons, with the ten largest covering less than 2.5%. This specimen consisted of CD4+ T cells sorted from PBMCs, obtained 5 days after vaccination. Receptors were obtained from a middle-aged man who received an inactivated influenza vaccine.

This clonotype was counted between two and nine times. The chain uses TRBV20-1 and TRBJ2-3, with D tentatively TRBD1 (5 bases). Germline assignment: CDR1 DFQATT and CDR2 SNEGSKA (reference sequence). CDR3 length equals 14 residues. The V end was cut by 3 bases, the J end by 4 bases, with 14 bases between. The CDR3: CSARRLPQADTQYF. The CDR3 nucleotides are TGCAGTGCTAGGCGACTCCCACAGGCAGATACGCAGTATTTT.

This clonotype has a handful of counts. This chain connects TRBV10-3 to TRBJ1-3, with a weak D call TRBD1 (5 bases). Per germline, CDR1 ENHRY and CDR2 SYGVKD. The CDR3 is 15 residues long. V was cut by 6 bases and J by 0 bases, with 12 bases left in between. The CDR3 DNA reads TGTGCCATCAGCGAAGGGGCTCTCTCTGGAAACACCATATATTTT. Protein product: CAISEGALSGNTIYF.

The rearrangement links TRBV20-1 to TRBJ2-4; D gene uncertain. V dropped 1 base and J dropped 0 bases, with 10 bases sitting between them. CDR1 and CDR2 (germline): DFQATT, SNEGSKA (reference sequence). The CDR3 loop spans 15 amino acids. This CDR3 is CSARVSTLAKNIQYF. CDR3 nucleotide sequence: TGCAGTGCTAGAGTTAGCACACTAGCCAAAAACATTCAGTACTTC.